This is a list of T cell receptor beta chains from one sample in a study of OX40 agonist ivuxolimab in advanced cancers. Sequencing was performed with immunoSEQ multiplex PCR; in TCRdb, only in-frame clones are kept and a portion is missing. Among 91,000 or so clones listed, roughly 95% were seen once. The sample in question was CD4+ or CD8+ T cells sorted from blood, obtained in a trial of the OX40 agonist ivuxolimab. Receptor source: an adult with an advanced solid tumor such as melanoma, head and neck, liver or kidney cancer. Both conserved end residues are part of each CDR3.

J	V	CDR3
TRBJ1-5	TRBV6-5	CASSPRTANQPQHF
TRBJ1-6	TRBV6-1	CASSERLQGARNSPLHF
TRBJ2-7	TRBV18	CASSPPGGLTYEQYF
TRBJ2-1	TRBV7-3	CASSLTSLTSGNPRSYNEQFF
TRBJ2-1	TRBV5-1	CASQIPGLAGGTSYNEQFF
TRBJ2-7	TRBV7-3	CASSLSHDSTYEQYF
TRBJ1-2	TRBV30	CACSRGVYGYTF
TRBJ1-5	TRBV27	CASSQRGFWGNQPQHF
TRBJ2-7	TRBV7-6	CASSGTPYEQYF
TRBJ2-1	TRBV18	CASSFGLGDEQFF
TRBJ2-3	TRBV9	CASSPYSGVSTDTQYF
TRBJ1-1	TRBV18	CASSPQGDMNTEAFF
TRBJ2-2	TRBV9	CASSVAGATGELFF
TRBJ2-5	TRBV5-6	CASSLRAGVLQETQYF
TRBJ1-3	TRBV5-1	CASKQGGSGNTIYF
TRBJ1-2	TRBV6-1	CASSAAFQGYGYTF
TRBJ1-2	TRBV7-9	CASSLAGARRYTF
TRBJ2-3	TRBV4-3	CASSQGAGGQGDTQYF
TRBJ2-2	TRBV19	CASHKSGTNTGELFF
TRBJ2-1	TRBV19	CASSVGVLRTLYNEQFF
TRBJ1-1	TRBV7-3	CASSLQGANTEAFF
TRBJ1-2	TRBV5-6	CASSLVSRGDYGYTF